This T cell receptor beta chain was found in a study of cytotoxic CD8 clonotypes in ibrutinib-treated CLL (dated by TCRdb to about 2021). Background for the entire study: The cohort had about a dozen relapsed/refractory and roughly 14 treatment-naive patients; 17 to 18 were IGHV unmutated. Partial responses were observed in around 25 patients and complete responses in 2; after a median follow-up of around 68 months, remission was maintained in approximately 14 patients and progression was observed in 12. Response samples were obtained after a median of 12 months of treatment, with a range of roughly 6 to 36 months. On average, each sample had about 250,000 productive templates and almost 95,000 productive rearrangements. Of the approximately 87 participants in the trial, about two dozen had longitudinal samples available. Cryopreserved peripheral blood mononuclear cells were collected at three points: before therapy, at response, and at either sustained remission or disease progression. Patients were still on ibrutinib when every remission and progressive disease sample was collected. General study outcomes and caveats: Public clonotypes were found to be uncommon and were observed to contract or remain stable during treatment; the increase in clonality was shown to reflect expansion of private clonotypes at ibrutinib response. An increase in clonality was observed at ibrutinib response, with clonality remaining stable during sustained remission and falling back toward baseline at progression. Baseline clonality was found to be higher than that of age-matched healthy donors and was strongly correlated with circulating CD8+ T-cell counts. Lymph node repertoires were not examined, and the timing of sampling was not matched between patients in sustained remission and those whose disease progressed.

Comments on this clone: Which antigen it targets is not known. Base qualities were left out, and no much larger clone turns up one base away.

Per the publication, the time point label means: eleven to twelve months on ibrutinib. Roughly 1.8 micrograms of genomic DNA were extracted from cryopreserved PBMCs for TCR beta library preparation. Longitudinal blood samples from CLL patients on ibrutinib monotherapy underwent high-throughput TCR beta sequencing. The patients were enrolled in a single-center, open-label phase 2 trial of ibrutinib monotherapy. On a MiSeq, deep resolution sequencing aimed for a depth between 1 in 1 million and 1 in 200,000 T cells, with each clonotype covered approximately 10x on average. The immunoSEQ hsTCRB Kit was used to generate the TCR beta libraries. In the original analysis: Data were analyzed with ImmunoSEQ Data Assistant and ImmunoSEQ Analyzer, with V, D and J genes assigned per IMGT definitions. Clonality, which ranges from 0 to 1, was calculated as one minus the normalized Shannon entropy of productive rearrangement frequencies. Public clonotype analysis was restricted to overrepresented clonotypes comprising at least 0.05% of each patient's repertoire. Repertoires from thirteen age-matched healthy donors in immuneACCESS were used as clonality controls. TCRdb stores this immuneACCESS table with in-frame sequences only. Part of the clones is absent; in the studies checked, under half of the shortfall reflects unresolved V genes, and no reason is known for the rest. V, J and clone size are taken as reported in that table, and D and trimming were inferred from the DNA itself. The sample contains about 68,000 clones, about two thirds of them found a single time. The top ten clones comprise approximately 5.2% of the sample.

Trimming takes 4 bases from V and 3 bases from J, and the germline ends sit 22 bases apart. CDR1 and CDR2 are drawn from the germline V gene (reference sequence): SGHKS, YYEKEE. The CDR3 measures 17 amino acids from cysteine to phenylalanine. Only the CDR3 DNA is retained, 51 bases long and in frame from the first base. The chain joins TRBV5-5 to TRBJ1-1; no D gene call is confident. Material: PBMCs, obtained after 12 months of ibrutinib treatment. This clonotype was sampled from a human donor with chronic lymphocytic leukemia. In nucleotides, the sequence is TGTGCCAGCAGCCCCGAGTTTGGGTATACGGTGGACACTGAAGCTTTCTTT. This translates into CASSPEFGYTVDTEAFF.